Sequencing of this TCR beta chain was carried out in a study of shared clonotypes between healthy human individuals. Study-wide results and limits: Sharing across four donors was highest in naive CD4 (about 5%) and lowest in memory CD8 (around 0.4%).

On this clone itself: Its antigen is as yet unknown.

The germline V and J ends were trimmed by 3 bases and 6 bases, with 10 bases remaining between them. Germline CDR1 reads SGHNT; CDR2 reads YYREEE (reference sequence). This CDR3 comprises 12 residues. Profiling relied on immunoSEQ multiplex PCR, and the TCRdb table lists in-frame clones only, not all of them. The sample gives hundreds of thousands of clones, more than 70% of which show up once; 1.8% is in the top ten. The clonotype originates from a woman aged 25-40 years in good health. The chain employs TRBV5-4 and TRBJ2-7; D may be TRBD1 (6 bases). The sample taken for sequencing was memory CD4+ T cells sorted from blood. Stated subset: CD45RA-negative fraction. The CDR3 here is CASSSQGVEQYF. CDR3 nucleotides: TGTGCCAGCAGCTCACAGGGAGTCGAGCAGTACTTC.